These 9 T cell receptor beta chains originate from one sample sequenced in a study of T cells in Graves' hyperthyroidism and ophthalmopathy. RNA transcripts served as the template for amplifying TCR beta CDR3 regions. The HTBI set primed first-round TCR CDR3 RT-PCR. TCRdb reanalysed the multiplex PCR reads using MiXCR and keeps one entry per CDR3 protein. Of 500,000 to 650,000 distinct CDR3 sequences detected, less than 20% appear once; the ten largest clones hold 40% to 50%. The sequencing sample was made of blood. The source of these receptors is a man aged 35-49 years with Graves' ophthalmopathy.

This clonotype came up many times. The gene calls are TRBV30 and TRBJ2-2; TRBD2 matches at 8 bases. V trimming: 4 bases; J trimming: 3 bases; junction bases outside the gene matches: 7. Germline CDR1 reads GTSNPN; CDR2 reads SVGIG (reference sequence). The CDR3 has 15 residues. CDR3 amino acids: CAWNGGTRDTGELFF. The CDR3, as DNA: TGTGCCTGGAACGGCGGGACTAGGGACACCGGGGAGCTGTTTTTT.

In its sample, this clonotype was seen a few times. The J gene is TRBJ2-1, the V gene TRBV18, with a possible D match to TRBD2 (6 bases). Germline V gives CDR1 KGHSH, CDR2 LQKENI. The V end lost 2 bases, the J end lost 2 bases, and 16 bases lay between the germline ends. This CDR3 has 17 residues. The CDR3 DNA follows: TGTGCCAGCTCACCAGAGACCAGCGGAGGGACCTACAATGAGCAGTTCTTC. It translates to CASSPETSGGTYNEQFF.

This clonotype came up a few times. V and J are TRBV5-1 and TRBJ1-3, with D unresolved. CDR3 length: 16 residues. The V end lost 0 bases, the J end lost 0 bases, and 10 bases lay between the germline ends. Germline CDR1 reads SGHRS; CDR2 reads YFSETQ. The CDR3 loop is CASSLEQASSGNTIYF. DNA for the CDR3: TGCGCCAGCAGCTTGGAGCAGGCTAGCTCTGGAAACACCATATATTTT.

The chain combines TRBV6-1 with TRBJ1-5; D is possibly TRBD1 (6 bases). From germline, CDR1 is MNHNS and CDR2 SASEGT. The CDR3 totals 13 residues. The V gene lost 5 bases and the J gene lost 4 bases, with 9 bases spanning the gap. The DNA for the CDR3 is TGTGCCAGCAGTTATACAGGGAATCAGCCCCAGCATTTT. Encoded protein: CASSYTGNQPQHF.

J is TRBJ2-5 and V is TRBV30, with D perhaps matching TRBD2 (5 bases). The CDR3 is 15 residues long. The V and J ends lost 3 bases and 7 bases respectively, with 21 bases between them. The V gene's germline CDR1 is GTSNPN and CDR2 SVGIG (reference sequence). The CDR3 coding sequence is TGTGCCTGGAGCGTGGACCGATCGGGATCGGGGACCCAGTACTTC. It yields the protein CAWSVDRSGSGTQYF.

This clonotype has only a few counts. The chain is built from TRBV6-1 and TRBJ2-5; D is tentatively TRBD1 or TRBD2 (5 bases each). V gave up 1 base and J gave up 4 bases, with 10 bases separating them. CDR3 length equals 14 residues. Germline V lookup: CDR1 MNHNS, CDR2 SASEGT. The CDR3 DNA reads as TGTGCCAGCAGTGAAGGGGGGTCGGGAGAGACCCAGTACTTC. It specifies CASSEGGSGETQYF.

This clonotype was seen ten or more times. This sequence joins TRBV11-3 and TRBJ2-2; 9 nucleotides match TRBD1. The CDR3 has 14 amino acids. V shed 6 bases, J shed 3 bases, and the junction held 2 bases outside the gene matches. The germline V gene encodes CDR1 SGHNT and CDR2 YENEEA. The CDR3: CASRQGADTGELFF. DNA of the CDR3: TGTGCCAGCAGACAGGGGGCTGACACCGGGGAGCTGTTTTTT.

The J gene is TRBJ1-1, the V gene TRBV5-6, with D unclear. CDR3 length: 13 amino acids. Germline V lookup: CDR1 SGHDT, CDR2 YYEEEE. V dropped 0 bases and J dropped 8 bases, with 11 bases sitting between them. The CDR3: CASSLGGVREAFF. CDR3 DNA: TGTGCCAGCAGCTTGGGGGGAGTTAGAGAAGCTTTCTTT.

Ten or more counts support this clonotype. The chain is built from TRBV28 and TRBJ2-3; D may correspond to TRBD1 or TRBD2 (5 bases each). V shed 6 bases and J shed 4 bases, with 11 bases lying between them. This CDR3 region has 13 residues. The germline V gene encodes CDR1 MDHEN and CDR2 SYDVKM. In nucleotides, the CDR3 is TGTGCCAGCAGAGACGGGACGGCAGATACGCAGTATTTT. This translates into CASRDGTADTQYF.